The 27 T cell receptor beta chains listed next were all sequenced from one sample in a study of T cells in Graves' hyperthyroidism and ophthalmopathy. The TCR beta CDR3 regions underwent amplification using RNA transcripts as the source. TCR CDR3 underwent first-round RT-PCR with the HTBI primer set. TCRdb ran MiXCR on the multiplex PCR reads and lists one entry per CDR3 protein. The sample holds 210,000 or so distinct CDR3 sequences; about 15% are singletons and the top ten take approximately 50%. Source material: blood. These receptors were taken from a man aged 50-60 years with Graves' hyperthyroidism.

V gene TRBV5-1 combines with J gene TRBJ1-1, with D tentatively TRBD1 (5 bases). The length of the CDR3 is 14 residues. Trimming took off 0 bases at V and 5 bases at J, with 11 bases between the two ends. Germline V gives CDR1 SGHRS, CDR2 YFSETQ. CDR3 coding DNA: TGCGCCAGCAGCTTGGAAGGGGATGGTACTGAAGCTTTCTTT. Its protein product is CASSLEGDGTEAFF.

This clonotype turned up a few times. J is TRBJ1-2 and V is TRBV5-1; D gene ambiguous. CDR1 and CDR2 (germline): SGHRS, YFSETQ. The CDR3 consists of 15 residues. The V end was cut by 0 bases, the J end by 0 bases, with 9 bases between. As DNA, the CDR3 is TGCGCCAGCAGCTTGGGTTTCGCTTCTAACTATGGCTACACCTTC. It encodes CASSLGFASNYGYTF.

Ten or more counts support this clonotype. The CDR3, as DNA: TGTGCCAGCAGCTTAGAGGGACAGGGGCGATGGACCCAGTACTTC. Its translation: CASSLEGQGRWTQYF. The genes are TRBV7-2 and TRBJ2-5; TRBD1 agrees at 10 bases. CDR3 size: 15 residues. The germline V gene encodes CDR1 SGHTA and CDR2 FQGNSA. Trimming removed 1 base from V and 7 bases from J; junction bases left unmatched: 6.

This clonotype came up many times. The V call is TRBV7-9, the J call TRBJ2-5; TRBD1 matches 7 bases. The trim removed 5 bases at V and 1 base at J, leaving 7 bases unmatched. Germline assignment: CDR1 SEHNR and CDR2 FQNEAQ (reference sequence). CDR3 length: 15 residues. The CDR3 is CASSRDRVTQETQYF. CDR3 sequence (DNA): TGTGCCAGCAGCCGCGACAGGGTAACCCAAGAGACCCAGTACTTC.

This clonotype occurred many times. The genes are TRBV28 and TRBJ2-6; 11 bases fit TRBD2. The CDR3 is 22 residues long. Germline assignment: CDR1 MDHEN and CDR2 SYDVKM. After removal of 5 bases from V and 0 bases from J, the junction contained 18 bases not matched to a gene. CDR3 bases: TGTGCCAGCAGTGATGGTTTAGGGGCTAGCGGGAGGTCCGGCTCTGGGGCCAACGTCCTGACTTTC. Residues: CASSDGLGASGRSGSGANVLTF.

Many counts were recorded for this clonotype. The rearrangement links TRBV27 to TRBJ2-3; 8 bases match TRBD2. Germline loops: CDR1 MNHEY, CDR2 SMNVEV (reference sequence). The CDR3 runs to 16 residues. V was clipped by 3 bases and J by 0 bases; unmatched bases: 5. CDR3 bases: TGTGCCAGCAGTTTCCGACCGGGGGGGAGCACAGATACGCAGTATTTT. Its protein is CASSFRPGGSTDTQYF.

This clonotype was picked up a small number of times. V gene TRBV6-2 or TRBV6-3 combines with J gene TRBJ2-7; TRBD2 might be the D (5 bases). There are 14 residues in the CDR3. Per germline, CDR1 MNHEY and CDR2 SVGEGT. Trimming removed 9 bases from V and 3 bases from J, with 18 bases in between. The CDR3 here is CASTLGTSYYEQYF. The CDR3 region has the DNA TGTGCCAGTACCCTAGGCACTAGTTACTACGAGCAGTACTTC.

The chain links TRBV20-1 to TRBJ2-7; 7 nucleotides line up with TRBD1. Germline V gives CDR1 DFQATT, CDR2 SNEGSKA (reference sequence). With 7 bases clipped from V and 6 bases from J, the junction kept 9 bases outside the gene matches. This CDR3 comprises 12 residues. The CDR3 is CSVGQVMREQYF. The DNA for the CDR3 is TGCAGTGTTGGACAGGTCATGCGCGAGCAGTACTTC.

There are many counts of this clonotype. Relative to the germline gene, one junction end is altered; a read error may explain this. The chain has TRBV11-2 and TRBJ2-7, with D possibly matching TRBD2 (5 bases). CDR3 size: 15 residues. The germline CDR1 and CDR2 sequences are SGHAT and FQNNGV. The CDR3 sequence is CTSSLGLADSYEQYF. The CDR3 bases are TGTACCAGCAGCTTAGGGCTAGCAGACTCCTACGAGCAGTACTTC.

This clonotype occurred many times. V is TRBV28 and J is TRBJ2-2; perhaps TRBD1 as D (6 bases). Germline CDR1 is MDHEN and CDR2 is SYDVKM. The length of the CDR3 is 16 residues. V was cut by 8 bases and J by 2 bases, with 18 bases left in between. The CDR3 here is CASRRPGQSNTGELFF. The CDR3 coding sequence is TGTGCCAGCCGCAGGCCCGGACAGAGCAACACCGGGGAGCTGTTTTTT.

The chain combines TRBV18 with TRBJ1-2; 8 bases are a match to TRBD1. Looked up from germline, CDR1 is KGHSH and CDR2 is LQKENI. V was clipped by 6 bases and J by 4 bases; unmatched bases: 7. The CDR3 length is 14 residues. CDR3 sequence reads: CASSDSGTGYGYTF. In DNA form, the CDR3 reads TGTGCCAGCTCGGACTCCGGGACAGGCTATGGCTACACCTTC.

The CDR3 loop is CASSLALETQYF. The DNA of the CDR3 is TGCGCCAGCAGCTTGGCCCTAGAGACCCAGTACTTC. The V gene is TRBV5-1, the J gene TRBJ2-5; D call uncertain. Germline CDR1 reads SGHRS; CDR2 reads YFSETQ. The V and J ends lost 0 bases and 4 bases respectively, with 4 bases between them. The CDR3 runs 12 residues.

This clonotype was picked up a small number of times. V is TRBV29-1 and J is TRBJ1-1; no clear D gene. This CDR3 spans 15 amino acids. V lost 6 bases and J lost 2, with 19 bases in between. CDR1 SQVTM and CDR2 ANQGSEA come from the germline V gene. The CDR3 sequence is CSVPDQRASNTEAFF. Here the CDR3 DNA reads TGCAGCGTCCCCGACCAAAGGGCTTCTAACACTGAAGCTTTCTTT.

This clonotype was seen only a few times. The rearrangement links TRBV7-2 to TRBJ1-1; TRBD1 agrees at 8 bases. Per the germline V gene, CDR1 is SGHTA and CDR2 is FQGNSA. This CDR3 contains 13 residues. Trimming cost V 4 bases and J 11 bases; bases outside gene matches: 9. The CDR3 nucleotides read TGTGCCAGCAGCTCAGACAGGGGAGGGGTGGCTTTCTTT. Protein: CASSSDRGGVAFF.

The rearrangement joins TRBV27 to TRBJ1-4, with 7 bases lining up with TRBD1. This CDR3 has 17 residues. V lost 5 bases, J lost 4 bases, and 13 bases stayed unmatched. Germline CDR1 reads MNHEY; CDR2 reads SMNVEV (reference sequence). The CDR3 loop is CASSPRDSAVYNEKLFF. The CDR3 region has the DNA TGTGCCAGCAGTCCCCGGGACAGCGCCGTTTATAATGAAAAACTGTTTTTT.

The chain employs TRBV19 and TRBJ1-5, with a tentative D call TRBD1 (5 bases). Germline assignment: CDR1 LNHDA and CDR2 SQIVND (reference sequence). Trimming stripped 6 bases from V and 6 bases from J, with 12 bases between. The CDR3 spans 13 residues. The CDR3 DNA follows: TGTGCCAGTAGCTTCCCCGGGGCTCAGCCCCAGCATTTT. Translated, it gives CASSFPGAQPQHF.

This clonotype was recorded many times. This chain links TRBV7-2 with TRBJ2-2, with D perhaps TRBD1 or TRBD2 (5 bases each). The CDR3 is 14 residues long. Trimming pared 3 bases from V and 6 bases from J, leaving 11 bases between. Germline V gives CDR1 SGHTA, CDR2 FQGNSA. CDR3 residues: CASSFMGRAGELFF. For the CDR3, the DNA is TGTGCCAGCAGCTTTATGGGGCGGGCCGGGGAGCTGTTTTTT.

A remark on this clonotype: A much bigger clone sits one base away, suggesting this may be a read error. The genes are TRBV2 and TRBJ2-1, with unresolved D. The J call could be wrong; TRBJ2-7 is a better fit for the DNA end. The CDR3 is 15 residues long. Per germline, CDR1 SNHLY and CDR2 FYNNEI. CDR3: CDSSYTARAYNEQYF. In DNA form, the CDR3 reads TGTGACAGCAGTTACACAGCCCGAGCCTACAATGAGCAGTACTTC.

As regards this clonotype: A much bigger clone sits one base away, suggesting this may be a read error. J is TRBJ1-1 and V is TRBV27, with unresolved D. The CDR3 consists of 13 residues. The germline V gene encodes CDR1 MNHEY and CDR2 SMNVEV (reference sequence). CDR3 nucleotide sequence: TGTGCCAGCAGTTTAAGTGGTAGCACTGGAGCTTTCTTT. Protein: CASSLSGSTGAFF.

This clonotype was counted at least ten times. The gene calls are TRBV30 and TRBJ2-3; weak D call: TRBD2 (6 bases). Germline loops: CDR1 GTSNPN, CDR2 SVGIG (reference sequence). The CDR3 extends over 15 amino acids. V shed 0 bases and J shed 2 bases, with 12 bases lying between them. As DNA, the CDR3 is TGTGCCTGGAGTGTCGGCGGGGACTTCACAGATACGCAGTATTTT. Its translation: CAWSVGGDFTDTQYF.

There are many counts of this clonotype. The chain is built from TRBV6-1 and TRBJ1-5; D ambiguous. CDR3 size: 13 residues. Germline assignment: CDR1 MNHNS and CDR2 SASEGT. Trimming took off 5 bases at V and 5 bases at J, with 10 bases between the two ends. DNA of the CDR3: TGTGCCAGCAGTTACGTGAAGGATCAGCCCCAGCATTTT. It yields the protein CASSYVKDQPQHF.

This clonotype has at least ten counts. The genes are TRBV20-1 and TRBJ2-7; the match to TRBD2 covers 11 bases. CDR3 length: 14 amino acids. With 1 base clipped from V and 6 bases from J, the junction kept 5 bases outside the gene matches. Germline V lookup: CDR1 DFQATT, CDR2 SNEGSKA (reference sequence). The CDR3 reads CSARGLAGGLEQYF. DNA of the CDR3: TGCAGTGCTAGAGGGCTAGCGGGAGGTCTCGAGCAGTACTTC.

At least ten counts were recorded for this clonotype. V gene TRBV28 combines with J gene TRBJ2-1; TRBD2 agrees at 10 bases. This CDR3 is 14 amino acids long. Germline CDR1 and CDR2: MDHEN and SYDVKM. Trimming at V came to 10 bases and at J to 3 bases, leaving 6 bases not matched to a gene. The DNA of the CDR3 is TGTGCCACCGTAGCGGGAGGATTCTACAATGAGCAGTTCTTC. Its protein product is CATVAGGFYNEQFF. The full variable domain, its missing parts supplied by reference TRBV28 and TRBJ2-1, is DVKVTQSSRYLVKRTGEKVFLECVQDMDHENMFWYRQDPGLGLRLIYFSYDVKMKEKGDIPEGYSVSREKKERFSLILESASTNQTSMYLCATVAGGFYNEQFFGPGTRLTVL.

The chain carries TRBV7-2 and TRBJ2-7, with 9 bases identical to TRBD2. The CDR3 is 16 amino acids. With 1 base clipped from V and 3 bases from J, the junction kept 7 bases outside the gene matches. Germline V CDR1 and CDR2: SGHTA, FQGNSA. The CDR3 coding sequence is TGTGCCAGCAGCTTAGGGAGTAGCGGGAGCCTCTACGAGCAGTACTTC. It codes for CASSLGSSGSLYEQYF.

This clonotype was recorded at least ten times. The chain recombines TRBV3-1 with TRBJ2-5; 12 bases match TRBD2. The CDR3 loop spans 16 amino acids. V gave up 0 bases and J gave up 4 bases; unmatched junction bases: 3. Germline V gives CDR1 LGHDT, CDR2 YNNKEL (reference sequence). The CDR3 region has the DNA TGTGCCAGCAGCCAAGATTGGGGACTAGCGGGAGAGACCCAGTACTTC. It specifies CASSQDWGLAGETQYF.

This clonotype has a count of ten or more. The chain has TRBV6-2 or TRBV6-3 and TRBJ2-7; 9 nucleotides match TRBD1. Trimming took 6 bases from V and 2 from J; bases not matched to a gene: 5. Germline values: CDR1 MNHEY, CDR2 SVGEGT. CDR3 length equals 14 residues. CDR3 nucleotides: TGTGCCAGCAGCTGGACAGGGGAAACCTACGAGCAGTACTTC. This sequence encodes CASSWTGETYEQYF.

This clonotype came up many times. V and J are TRBV24-1 and TRBJ2-7, with a possible D match to TRBD1 (6 bases). The CDR3 sequence is 14 residues long. Germline assignment: CDR1 KGHDR and CDR2 SFDVKD. Trimming pared 4 bases from V and 0 bases from J, leaving 9 bases between. The CDR3 protein is CATSETGRSYEQYF. CDR3 sequence (DNA): TGTGCCACCAGTGAGACAGGCCGCTCCTACGAGCAGTACTTC.